This TCR beta chain was retrieved from a study of blood T cell repertoires in COVID-19. The repertoire was sequenced with immunoSEQ multiplex PCR; TCRdb's copy has only in-frame clones and lacks some. The top ten clones hold 9.2% of a sample with 44,000 or so clones, about 86% of them seen once. V lost 9 bases and J lost 0, with 21 bases in between. CDR1 is SGHTA and CDR2 is FQGNSA in the germline V gene. CDR3 length: 17 amino acids. The source of this sequence is a human donor in a cohort sampled during active COVID-19. Sequenced: peripheral blood. The chain joins TRBV7-2 to TRBJ2-1; D might be TRBD2 (7 bases). CDR3 amino acids: CARGGAEDLSSYNEQFF. The DNA of the CDR3 is TGTGCCAGGGGGGGGGCGGAGGATCTAAGCTCCTACAATGAGCAGTTCTTC.